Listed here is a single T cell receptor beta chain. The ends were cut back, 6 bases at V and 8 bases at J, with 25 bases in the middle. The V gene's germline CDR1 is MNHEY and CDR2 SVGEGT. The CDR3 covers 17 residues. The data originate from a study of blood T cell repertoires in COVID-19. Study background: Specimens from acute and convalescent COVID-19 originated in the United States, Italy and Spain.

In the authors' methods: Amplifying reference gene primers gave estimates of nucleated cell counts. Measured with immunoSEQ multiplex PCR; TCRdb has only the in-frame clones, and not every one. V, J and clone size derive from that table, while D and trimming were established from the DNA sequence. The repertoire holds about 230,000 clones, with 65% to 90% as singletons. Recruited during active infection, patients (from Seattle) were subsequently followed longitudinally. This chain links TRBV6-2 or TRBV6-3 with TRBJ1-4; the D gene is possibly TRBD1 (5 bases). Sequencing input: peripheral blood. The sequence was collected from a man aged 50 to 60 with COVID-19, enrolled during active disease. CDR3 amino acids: CASSEGPQGLGSEKLFF. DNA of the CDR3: TGTGCCAGCAGCGAGGGCCCCCAGGGACTAGGTTCGGAAAAACTGTTTTTT.